A single sample gave rise to the 23 T cell receptor beta chains below, sequenced in a study of spatial heterogeneity in lung cancer. Indicated time point: blood at routine non-recurrence follow-up after resection. TCRdb re-derived calls from the 5' RACE reads in MiXCR, one entry per CDR3 protein. The sample consists of tens of thousands of distinct CDR3 sequences, 15% to 20% of them appearing once. Sequences were derived from PBMCs, sampled at follow-up. All receptors come from a male donor with early-stage non-small cell lung cancer.

This clonotype is categorized as medium-sized. The V call is TRBV20-1, the J call TRBJ2-7; the D is unclear. The CDR3 has 12 amino acids. The germline V gene encodes CDR1 DFQATT and CDR2 SNEGSKA (reference sequence). V gave up 0 bases and J gave up 5 bases, with 8 bases separating them. CDR3 region: CSARDSGNEQYF. The DNA of the CDR3 is TGCAGTGCTAGAGATTCTGGTAACGAGCAGTACTTC.

This clonotype was picked up many times. J is TRBJ2-1 and V is TRBV20-1; the D is unclear. This CDR3 spans 11 amino acids. The V gene's germline CDR1 is DFQATT and CDR2 SNEGSKA (reference sequence). V lost 6 bases and J 5 bases, leaving 8 bases between the germline ends. CDR3 sequence: CSAYLDNEQFF. In nucleotides, the CDR3 is TGCAGTGCATATCTAGACAATGAGCAGTTCTTC.

A remark on this clonotype: A junction boundary mismatches the germline segment, possibly from a read error. The J gene is TRBJ1-1, the V gene TRBV9; a weak D match, TRBD1 (5 bases). CDR3 length: 14 amino acids. Germline V gives CDR1 SGDLS, CDR2 YYNGEE. The CDR3 loop reads CVSSAVNGGTEAFF. The CDR3 nucleotides read TGTGTCAGCAGCGCCGTGAATGGGGGCACTGAAGCTTTCTTT.

Only a few counts were recorded for this clonotype. This chain uses TRBV2 with TRBJ2-7; 15 nucleotides line up with TRBD2. This CDR3 region has 15 residues. V lost 6 bases and J lost 3; bases outside the gene matches: 3. From germline, CDR1 is SNHLY and CDR2 FYNNEI. CDR3 loop: CASRPGLAGGYEQYF. The CDR3 nucleotides are TGTGCCAGCAGGCCGGGACTAGCGGGAGGCTACGAGCAGTACTTC.

This clonotype was found many times. The chain has TRBV5-1 and TRBJ2-3; D is possibly TRBD2 (6 bases). Trimming left V 5 bases short and J 5 bases short, with 18 bases between. The CDR3 spans 15 residues. Germline loops: CDR1 SGHRS, CDR2 YFSETQ. Written as DNA, the CDR3 is TGCGCCAGCAGGCCAGGGACTGGACTCCGAGATACGCAGTATTTT. Translation: CASRPGTGLRDTQYF. Full variable domain (outside the CDR3, taken from reference TRBV5-1 and TRBJ2-3): KAGVTQTPRYLIKTRGQQVTLSCSPISGHRSVSWYQQTPGQGLQFLFEYFSETQRNKGNFPGRFSGRQFSNSRSEMNVSTLELGDSALYLCASRPGTGLRDTQYFGPGTRLTVL.

The gene calls are TRBV6-7 and TRBJ2-2; D gene ambiguous. TRBV6-7 is assigned to the ORF class and has an uncertain function. The V gene lost 8 bases and the J gene lost 0 bases, with 10 bases spanning the gap. The CDR3 loop spans 14 amino acids. The chain's CDR3 is CASEFAPNTGELFF. The CDR3 DNA reads as TGTGCCAGCGAGTTTGCGCCGAACACCGGGGAGCTGTTTTTT.

This clonotype was observed a handful of times. The chain carries TRBV6-1 and TRBJ1-5, with a tentative D call TRBD1 (5 bases). Germline V CDR1 and CDR2: MNHNS, SASEGT. This CDR3 has 15 amino acids. V was cut by 4 bases and J by 0 bases, with 10 bases left in between. The DNA of the CDR3 is TGTGCCAGCAGTGTGACAGTCTATAGCAATCAGCCCCAGCATTTT. Protein sequence: CASSVTVYSNQPQHF.

This clonotype occurred a few times. The chain couples TRBV30 to TRBJ2-3; tentative D call: TRBD1 (5 bases). V gave up 1 base and J gave up 1 base, with 9 bases separating them. The CDR3 consists of 14 residues. In germline, CDR1 is GTSNPN, CDR2 SVGIG (reference sequence). For the CDR3, the DNA is TGTGCCTGGAGTGCCCTAGGGGGCACAGATACGCAGTATTTT. It encodes CAWSALGGTDTQYF.

The sample holds a few counts of this clonotype. This chain connects TRBV6-1 to TRBJ1-5, with 11 bases matching TRBD1. Trimming cost V 4 bases and J 7 bases; bases outside gene matches: 6. Germline lookup yields CDR1 MNHNS and CDR2 SASEGT. The CDR3 extends over 15 amino acids. The DNA of the CDR3 is TGTGCCAGCAGTGGGGGACAGGGGGAGGGCCAGCCCCAGCATTTT. This encodes CASSGGQGEGQPQHF.

This chain links TRBV3-1 with TRBJ2-1, with D possibly TRBD1 on 6 matching bases. The CDR3 loop spans 15 amino acids. CDR1 LGHDT and CDR2 YNNKEL come from the germline V gene (reference sequence). The germline V and J ends were trimmed by 3 bases and 0 bases, with 9 bases remaining between them. CDR3 coding DNA: TGTGCCAGCAGCCAGGGGACACACTCCTACAATGAGCAGTTCTTC. This translates into CASSQGTHSYNEQFF.

This clonotype was seen only a few times. V is TRBV6-2 or TRBV6-3 and J is TRBJ1-1, with D possibly TRBD1 on 5 matching bases. Trimming pared 4 bases from V and 0 bases from J, leaving 6 bases between. CDR3 length equals 13 residues. Germline loops: CDR1 MNHEY, CDR2 SVGEGT. DNA of the CDR3: TGTGCCAGCAGTTGGGACGTGAACACTGAAGCTTTCTTT. Amino acid sequence: CASSWDVNTEAFF.

This sequence joins TRBV3-1 and TRBJ1-5; D is unclear. The CDR3 length is 13 residues. From germline, CDR1 is LGHDT and CDR2 YNNKEL (reference sequence). Trimming removed 0 bases from V and 6 bases from J, with 6 bases in between. The CDR3 DNA reads TGTGCCAGCAGCCAAGATCTCGCTCAGCCCCAGCATTTT. Translating it yields CASSQDLAQPQHF.

The chain uses TRBV11-1 and TRBJ2-5; 7 bases are a match to TRBD2. The CDR3 contains 17 residues. The ends lost 4 bases at V and 4 bases at J; junction bases unmatched: 15. Germline V gene data show CDR1 as SGHAT and CDR2 as FQDESV (reference sequence). The CDR3 spells CASSSALRTRAAETQYF. CDR3 in DNA: TGTGCCAGCAGCTCCGCTCTTCGGACTAGAGCGGCAGAGACCCAGTACTTC. The full variable domain, in which reference TRBV11-1 and TRBJ2-5 provide the parts outside the CDR3, is EAEVAQSPRYKITEKSQAVAFWCDPISGHATLYWYRQILGQGPELLVQFQDESVVDDSQLPKDRFSAERLKGVDSTLKIQPAELGDSAMYLCASSSALRTRAAETQYFGPGTRLLVL.

The sample holds a few counts of this clonotype. The rearrangement uses TRBV19 and TRBJ2-5; TRBD1 matches at 7 bases. In germline, CDR1 is LNHDA, CDR2 SQIVND (reference sequence). Trimming cost V 3 bases and J 5 bases; bases outside gene matches: 6. This CDR3 contains 14 residues. The CDR3 DNA follows: TGTGCCAGTAGTATGGCAACAGGGGTCGAGACCCAGTACTTC. Translating gives CASSMATGVETQYF.

The V and J genes are TRBV6-5 and TRBJ1-3; the D gene is possibly TRBD1 (6 bases). This CDR3 is 15 amino acids long. Germline V gene data show CDR1 as MNHEY and CDR2 as SVGAGI. V dropped 4 bases and J dropped 0 bases, with 10 bases sitting between them. The CDR3, as DNA: TGTGCCAGCAGTTCCGGACAGATCTCTGGAAACACCATATATTTT. Protein sequence: CASSSGQISGNTIYF.

This clonotype was counted many times. The CDR3 DNA sequence: TGCAGTGCTAGAGACTTAGGGACTGGATACAATGAGCAGTTCTTC. It encodes CSARDLGTGYNEQFF. The J gene is TRBJ2-1, the V gene TRBV20-1; D may be TRBD2 (6 bases). The V gene lost 0 bases and the J gene lost 4 bases, with 13 bases spanning the gap. Germline values: CDR1 DFQATT, CDR2 SNEGSKA (reference sequence). The CDR3 contains 15 residues.

The chain carries TRBV27 and TRBJ1-1; 8 nucleotides match TRBD1. Germline V CDR1 and CDR2: MNHEY, SMNVEV (reference sequence). The CDR3 has 16 amino acids. The V gene end was trimmed by 8 bases and the J gene end by 0 bases; junction bases not matched to a gene: 11. CDR3 in amino acids: CASAKSRTGMNTEAFF. The CDR3 nucleotides read TGTGCCAGCGCCAAGTCAAGGACAGGGATGAACACTGAAGCTTTCTTT.

This clonotype was counted at least ten times. The chain couples TRBV20-1 to TRBJ1-3; D is possibly TRBD1 (5 bases). The V end was cut by 6 bases, the J end by 4 bases, with 10 bases between. CDR1 and CDR2 (germline): DFQATT, SNEGSKA (reference sequence). This CDR3 comprises 12 residues. The CDR3 DNA follows: TGCAGTGCCAGGCGGGGCGGAAACACCATATATTTT. Protein product: CSARRGGNTIYF.

This clonotype was counted a few times. The chain has TRBV7-9 and TRBJ2-3; 11 bases line up with TRBD2. CDR1 is SEHNR, CDR2 FQNEAQ, per germline (reference sequence). J gave up 3 bases and V 3 bases, and 5 bases lay outside the gene matches. The length of the CDR3 is 16 residues. DNA for the CDR3: TGTGCCAGCAGCTTTTCCGCTAGCGGGAGGACAGATACGCAGTATTTT. As protein: CASSFSASGRTDTQYF.

This clonotype was seen more than once but under ten times. CDR3 DNA sequence: TGCGCCAGCAGCTTGGGGCAGGGGAACGGGGAGCTGTTTTTT. Its translation is CASSLGQGNGELFF. The gene calls are TRBV5-1 and TRBJ2-2; D is perhaps TRBD1 (6 bases). The germline V gene encodes CDR1 SGHRS and CDR2 YFSETQ. The length of the CDR3 is 14 residues. The V gene lost 0 bases and the J gene lost 7 bases, with 10 bases spanning the gap.

V gene TRBV3-1 combines with J gene TRBJ1-1; tentative D call: TRBD1 (5 bases). The CDR3 is 13 residues long. The germline V gene encodes CDR1 LGHDT and CDR2 YNNKEL (reference sequence). V lost 4 bases, J lost 6 bases, and 12 bases lay in between. CDR3 nucleotide sequence: TGTGCCAGCAGCCCGCAGGGTTGGCCTGAAGCTTTCTTT. Translation: CASSPQGWPEAFF.

The chain uses TRBV21-1 and TRBJ2-7. TRBV21-1 is termed a pseudogene. The length of the CDR3 is 15 residues. CDR3 sequence (DNA): TGTGCCAGCAGCATTCGTAGAATAGAGCAGAACGGGTCGTACTTC. Protein: CASSIRRIEQNGSYF.

This clonotype was counted many times. The chain has TRBV2 and TRBJ2-7; D is ambiguous. The germline CDR1 and CDR2 sequences are SNHLY and FYNNEI. There are 15 residues in the CDR3. V lost 6 bases, J lost 0 bases, and 15 bases lay in between. The CDR3 bases are TGTGCCAGCAGCCCCGGGCAGGCCACCTCCTACGAGCAGTACTTC. Amino acids: CASSPGQATSYEQYF.